Here is one TCR beta chain with its context. Its antigen has not been determined. No base qualities exist here, and no much larger clone lies one base off it. There are 14 amino acids in the CDR3, from cysteine to phenylalanine inclusive. This entry keeps only the CDR3 DNA: 42 bases, framed from base 1. Trimming costs V 4 bases and J 6 bases, and their ends lie 14 bases apart. CDR1 MNHEY and CDR2 SVGAGI were looked up in the germline V gene. Patients with a history of autoimmune disease or receiving systemic immunosuppression were excluded from the trial. Peripheral blood for TCR sequencing was drawn from every dose cohort at baseline, at cycle 4 day 1 and at cycle 7 day 1. The samples were drawn from a first-in-human, open-label, multicenter phase I dose-escalation trial of ivuxolimab. The trial enrolled adults with locally advanced or metastatic head and neck squamous cell, hepatocellular, melanoma or renal cell carcinoma. Before TCR sequencing, CD4+ and CD8+ T cells were separately sorted from peripheral blood.

These data originate in a study of OX40 agonist ivuxolimab in advanced cancers. Notes on the research overall: The costimulatory receptor OX40 (CD134) was targeted by ivuxolimab, a fully human IgG2 agonistic monoclonal antibody. Intravenous ivuxolimab was administered to patients every 2 weeks at six dose levels: 0.01, 0.1, 0.3, 1.5, 3 and 10 mg/kg. Among the approximately 50 dose-escalation patients, approximately 20 had hepatocellular carcinoma, roughly 15 melanoma, 9 renal cell carcinoma and 9 head and neck cancer. In the dose-escalation cohort, 65% to 85% of patients were male, and the mean age was around 60 years with a range of about 20 to 80. Patients were allowed to have had prior anti-PD-1, anti-PD-L1 or anti-CTLA-4 therapy, and approximately 40% of the dose-escalation patients had previously received checkpoint inhibitors. Three dose-escalation patients achieved partial responses, one with hepatocellular carcinoma and two with cutaneous melanoma. Peripheral TCRbeta sequencing aimed to test whether ivuxolimab altered TCR sequence diversity and caused clonal T-cell expansion. The paper covers the monotherapy dose-escalation part of the phase I ivuxolimab trial, which included N ≈ 52 patients. Broader findings and caveats from the paper: At doses of 0.1 to 3.0 mg/kg, clonal expansion of both CD4+ and CD8+ blood T cells was observed from baseline to week 6. Antigen specificity was not determined for the clonally expanded peripheral T cells. Partial responders in the 0.1-3.0 mg/kg groups had among the lowest normalized peripheral clonal expansion, especially among CD8+ T cells. Low levels of normalized T-cell clonal expansion were also shown by some nonresponding patients. On average, CD8+ T cells showed more expanded clones than CD4+ T cells after ivuxolimab.

Genomic DNA was extracted from sorted cells for sequencing of the TCRbeta CDR3 region. The immunoSEQ Assay was used for sequencing of TCRbeta CDR3 regions. The table comes from immuneACCESS by way of TCRdb, which keeps in-frame sequences with V and J called. Part of the clones is missing from these tables; in studies checked, under half for an unresolved V gene and the rest for unknown reasons. This sample holds 40,000 or so clones; roughly 90% were observed only once. Approximately 22% of the sample is in the top ten clones. This receptor was obtained from an adult with an advanced solid tumor such as melanoma, head and neck, liver or kidney cancer. This sequence uses TRBV6-5 and TRBJ2-3; a confident D gene designation cannot be given. The sequencing here drew on CD4+ or CD8+ T cells sorted from blood, taken in a trial of the OX40 agonist ivuxolimab. The CDR3: CASSSLALEDTQYF. The nucleotides read TGTGCCAGCAGTTCACTCGCACTCGAGGATACGCAGTATTTT.